This T cell receptor beta chain was recorded in a study of blood T cell repertoires in COVID-19. Study-level information: The origin of the acute and convalescent COVID-19 samples was the United States, Italy and Spain. From T cells, B-cell-depleted T cells, or PBMCs came the material, which was cDNA or gDNA.

The CDR3 length is 13 residues. With 1 base removed from V and 9 bases from J, the gap between germline ends came to 10 bases. CDR1 and CDR2 (germline): MDHEN, SYDVKM. TCRdb's table, derived via immunoSEQ multiplex PCR, lists solely in-frame clones and lacks some. The sample holds more than 150,000 clones, roughly 80% seen once. The sample was peripheral blood. The chain links TRBV28 to TRBJ2-4; a weak D match, TRBD2 (5 bases). The sequence was collected from a man aged 50-60 years who had recovered from COVID-19. CDR3 nucleotides: TGTGCCAGCAGTTTATCGGGGTTTGTCATTCAGTACTTC. Translated, it gives CASSLSGFVIQYF.